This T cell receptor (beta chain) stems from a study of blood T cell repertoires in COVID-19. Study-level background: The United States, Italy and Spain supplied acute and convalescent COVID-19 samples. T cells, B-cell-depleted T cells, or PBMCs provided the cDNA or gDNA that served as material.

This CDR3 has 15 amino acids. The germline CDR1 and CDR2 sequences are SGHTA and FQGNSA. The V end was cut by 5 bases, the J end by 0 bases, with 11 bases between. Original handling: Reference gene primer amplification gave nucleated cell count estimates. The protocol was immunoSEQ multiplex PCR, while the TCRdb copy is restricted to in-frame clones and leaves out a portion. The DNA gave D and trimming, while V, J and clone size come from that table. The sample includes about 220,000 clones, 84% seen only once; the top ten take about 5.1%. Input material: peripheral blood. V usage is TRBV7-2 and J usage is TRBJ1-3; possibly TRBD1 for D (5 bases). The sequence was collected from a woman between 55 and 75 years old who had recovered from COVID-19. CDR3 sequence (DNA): TGTGCCAGCAGCCCGTCAGACAGCTCTGGAAACACCATATATTTT. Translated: CASSPSDSSGNTIYF.